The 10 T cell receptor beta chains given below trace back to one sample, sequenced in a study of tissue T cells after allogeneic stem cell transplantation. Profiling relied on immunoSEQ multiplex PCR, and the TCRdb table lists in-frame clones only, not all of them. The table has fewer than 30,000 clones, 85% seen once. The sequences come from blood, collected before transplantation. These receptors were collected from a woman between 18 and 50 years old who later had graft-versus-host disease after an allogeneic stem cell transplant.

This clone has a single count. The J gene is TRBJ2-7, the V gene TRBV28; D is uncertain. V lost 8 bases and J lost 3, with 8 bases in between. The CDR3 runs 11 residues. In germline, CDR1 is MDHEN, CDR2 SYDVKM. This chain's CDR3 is CASATLYEQYF. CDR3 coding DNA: TGTGCCAGCGCCACCCTCTACGAGCAGTACTTC.

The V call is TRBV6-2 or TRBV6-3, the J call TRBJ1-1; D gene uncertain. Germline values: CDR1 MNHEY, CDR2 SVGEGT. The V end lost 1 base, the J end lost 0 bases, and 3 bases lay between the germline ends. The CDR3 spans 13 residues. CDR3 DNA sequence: TGTGCCAGCAGTTACTACATGAACACTGAAGCTTTCTTT. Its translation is CASSYYMNTEAFF.

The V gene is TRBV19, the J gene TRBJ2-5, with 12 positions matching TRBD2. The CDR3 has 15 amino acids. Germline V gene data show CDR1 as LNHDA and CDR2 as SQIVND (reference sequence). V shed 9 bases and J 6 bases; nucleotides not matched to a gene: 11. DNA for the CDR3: TGTGCCAGCCAAAGACTAGCGGGGGATTTTCAGACCCAGTACTTC. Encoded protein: CASQRLAGDFQTQYF.

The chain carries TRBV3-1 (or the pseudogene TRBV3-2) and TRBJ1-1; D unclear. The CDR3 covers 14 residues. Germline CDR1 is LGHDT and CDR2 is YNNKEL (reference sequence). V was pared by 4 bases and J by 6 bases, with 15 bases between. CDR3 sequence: CASSPTFSNPEAFF. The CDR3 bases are TGTGCCAGCAGCCCGACGTTTAGCAACCCTGAAGCTTTCTTT.

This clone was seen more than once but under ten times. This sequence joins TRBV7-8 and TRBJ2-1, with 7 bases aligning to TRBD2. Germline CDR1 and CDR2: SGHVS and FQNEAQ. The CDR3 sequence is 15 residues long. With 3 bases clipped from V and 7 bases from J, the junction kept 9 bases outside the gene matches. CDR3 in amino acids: CASSLDRGRENEQFF. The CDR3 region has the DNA TGTGCCAGCAGCTTGGACCGGGGGAGGGAGAATGAGCAGTTCTTC.

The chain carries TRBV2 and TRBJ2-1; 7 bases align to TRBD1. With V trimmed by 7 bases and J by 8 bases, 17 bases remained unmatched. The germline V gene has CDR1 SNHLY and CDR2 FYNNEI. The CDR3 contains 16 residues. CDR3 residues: CASTTGQPRDFDEQFF. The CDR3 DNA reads TGTGCCAGCACTACGGGACAGCCGAGGGATTTCGATGAGCAGTTCTTC.

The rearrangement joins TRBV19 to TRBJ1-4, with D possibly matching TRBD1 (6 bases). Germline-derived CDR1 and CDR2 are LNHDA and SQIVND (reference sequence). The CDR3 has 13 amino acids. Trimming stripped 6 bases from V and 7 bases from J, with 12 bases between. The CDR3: CASRPRQVEKLFF. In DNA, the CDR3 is TGTGCCAGTAGGCCGCGACAGGTTGAAAAACTGTTTTTT.

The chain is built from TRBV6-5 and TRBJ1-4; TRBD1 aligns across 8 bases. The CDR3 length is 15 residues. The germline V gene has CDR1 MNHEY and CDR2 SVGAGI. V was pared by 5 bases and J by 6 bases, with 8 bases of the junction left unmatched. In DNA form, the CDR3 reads TGTGCCAGCAGTCACCGGACAGGGAGCGATGAAAAACTGTTTTTT. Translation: CASSHRTGSDEKLFF.

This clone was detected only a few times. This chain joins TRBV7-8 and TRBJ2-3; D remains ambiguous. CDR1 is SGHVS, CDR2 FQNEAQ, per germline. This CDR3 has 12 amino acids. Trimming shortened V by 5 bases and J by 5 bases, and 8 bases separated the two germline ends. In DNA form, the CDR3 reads TGTGCCAGCAGCCCTAACAAAGATACGCAGTATTTT. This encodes CASSPNKDTQYF.

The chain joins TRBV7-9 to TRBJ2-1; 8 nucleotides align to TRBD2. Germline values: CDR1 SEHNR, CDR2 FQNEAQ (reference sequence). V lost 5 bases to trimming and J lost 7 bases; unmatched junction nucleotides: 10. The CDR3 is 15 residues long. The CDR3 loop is CASSPRTSSPNEQFF. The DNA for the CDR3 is TGTGCCAGCAGCCCGCGGACTAGCTCGCCGAATGAGCAGTTCTTC. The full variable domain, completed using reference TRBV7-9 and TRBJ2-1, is DTGVSQNPRHKITKRGQNVTFRCDPISEHNRLYWYRQTLGQGPEFLTYFQNEAQLEKSRLLSDRFSAERPKGSFSTLEIQRTEQGDSAMYLCASSPRTSSPNEQFFGPGTRLTVL.